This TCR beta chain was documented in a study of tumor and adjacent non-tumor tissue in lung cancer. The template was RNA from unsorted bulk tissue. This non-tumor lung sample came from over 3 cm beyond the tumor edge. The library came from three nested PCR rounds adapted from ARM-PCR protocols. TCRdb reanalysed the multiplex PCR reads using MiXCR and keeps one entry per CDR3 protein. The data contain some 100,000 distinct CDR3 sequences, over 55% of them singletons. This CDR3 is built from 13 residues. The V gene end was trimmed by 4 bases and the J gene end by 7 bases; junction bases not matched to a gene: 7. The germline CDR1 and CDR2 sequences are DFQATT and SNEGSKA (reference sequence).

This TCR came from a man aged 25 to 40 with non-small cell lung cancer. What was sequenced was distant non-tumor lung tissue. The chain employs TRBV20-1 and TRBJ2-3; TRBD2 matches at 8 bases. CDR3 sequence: CSATPGLGYTQYF. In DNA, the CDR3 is TGCAGTGCTACACCGGGACTAGGATATACGCAGTATTTT.